One sample yielded the 21 T cell receptor beta chains listed below, sequenced in a study of T cells in Graves' hyperthyroidism and ophthalmopathy. It was RNA transcripts that yielded the amplified TCR beta CDR3 regions. TCR CDR3 underwent first-round RT-PCR with the HTBI primer set. Each CDR3 protein is one row after TCRdb ran MiXCR on the multiplex PCR reads. The sample gives roughly 650,000 distinct CDR3 sequences, around 16% of which show up once; roughly 3.3% is in the top ten. Sample: blood. All receptors derive from a woman between 35 and 50 years old with Graves' ophthalmopathy.

The chain has TRBV18 and TRBJ2-1; D is undetermined. Germline V lookup: CDR1 KGHSH, CDR2 LQKENI. Trimming cost V 3 bases and J 2 bases, with 8 bases left between them. The CDR3 covers 14 residues. Written as DNA, the CDR3 is TGTGCCAGCTCACCCGACTCCGCCTACAATGAGCAGTTCTTC. Translation: CASSPDSAYNEQFF.

The chain has TRBV10-3 and TRBJ1-1, with unresolved D. The V end was cut by 3 bases, the J end by 3 bases, with 8 bases between. The CDR3 is 13 amino acids. The germline gives CDR1 ENHRY, CDR2 SYGVKD. The CDR3 reads CAISDRPYTEAFF. DNA of the CDR3: TGTGCCATCAGTGACAGACCTTACACTGAAGCTTTCTTT.

The sample holds many counts of this clonotype. The chain combines TRBV20-1 with TRBJ2-7, with 7 bases fitting TRBD1. Per germline, CDR1 DFQATT and CDR2 SNEGSKA (reference sequence). Trimming at V came to 0 bases and at J to 5 bases, leaving 10 bases not matched to a gene. This CDR3 contains 15 residues. CDR3 DNA: TGCAGTGCTAGAGATTCCGACAGGGCGAGCGACGAGCAGTACTTC. Protein product: CSARDSDRASDEQYF.

This rearrangement joins TRBV18 to TRBJ1-6; 8 bases are shared with TRBD1. The V segment lost 3 bases and the J segment 6 bases; nucleotides outside the gene matches: 7. Looked up from germline, CDR1 is KGHSH and CDR2 is LQKENI. The CDR3 loop spans 16 amino acids. This CDR3 reads CASSPTGEDGNSPLHF. The DNA for the CDR3 is TGTGCCAGCTCACCGACAGGGGAAGACGGTAATTCACCCCTCCACTTT.

This clonotype was seen ten or more times. The chain has TRBV5-1 and TRBJ1-4, with 9 positions matching TRBD1. CDR1 is SGHRS, CDR2 YFSETQ, per germline. V lost 0 bases, J lost 7 bases, and 4 bases stayed unmatched. This CDR3 is built from 15 residues. The CDR3 protein is CASSLVGQGTEKLFF. Here the CDR3 DNA reads TGCGCCAGCAGCTTGGTGGGACAGGGAACTGAAAAACTGTTTTTT.

The sample holds many counts of this clonotype. The V call is TRBV5-1, the J call TRBJ2-5; TRBD1 or TRBD2 may be the D gene (7 bases each). Germline V lookup: CDR1 SGHRS, CDR2 YFSETQ. This CDR3 spans 16 amino acids. Trimming took 4 bases from V and 5 from J, leaving 21 bases between them. The CDR3 loop reads CASSPSPGTAGETQYF. CDR3 coding DNA: TGCGCCAGCAGCCCCAGTCCCGGGACAGCGGGGGAGACCCAGTACTTC.

This clonotype appeared a few times. The V and J genes are TRBV7-9 and TRBJ1-4; 7 bases match TRBD1. This CDR3 comprises 16 residues. Trimming took 1 base from V and 6 from J; bases not matched to a gene: 8. Germline V CDR1 and CDR2: SEHNR, FQNEAQ (reference sequence). CDR3 sequence: CASSLEGPGGDEKLFF. The CDR3 DNA reads TGTGCCAGCAGCTTAGAAGGCCCAGGGGGGGATGAAAAACTGTTTTTT.

With regard to this clonotype: Given a much more abundant clone one base away, this may be a read error. The CDR3 reads CGATPTGGHEKLFF. The DNA of the CDR3 is TGCGGTGCAACCCCGACAGGGGGCCATGAAAAACTGTTTTTT. The rearrangement links TRBV20-1 to TRBJ1-4, with 10 bases lining up with TRBD1. CDR1 and CDR2 from the germline V gene are DFQATT and SNEGSKA (reference sequence). The CDR3 length is 14 residues.

The J gene is TRBJ2-3, the V gene TRBV5-4, with D possibly being TRBD1 (5 bases). The CDR3 runs 15 residues. Germline values: CDR1 SGHNT, CDR2 YYREEE (reference sequence). Deletions cut 0 bases from V and 3 bases from J, with 11 bases between. The CDR3 nucleotides read TGTGCCAGCAGCTTGGATCGACAGAGAACAGATACGCAGTATTTT. It encodes CASSLDRQRTDTQYF.

V usage is TRBV11-2 and J usage is TRBJ2-3; 12 bases are a match to TRBD2. The CDR3 totals 22 residues. CDR1 is SGHAT and CDR2 is FQNNGV in the germline V gene. Trimming cost V 2 bases and J 1 base; bases outside gene matches: 19. The CDR3 protein is CASSLYHDSLAGGPGGTDTQYF. The CDR3 nucleotides are TGTGCCAGCAGCTTATATCACGATTCGCTAGCGGGAGGGCCGGGGGGCACAGATACGCAGTATTTT.

This clonotype has a count of ten or more. V and J are TRBV6-1 and TRBJ2-5, with D possibly being TRBD1 (6 bases). V shed 6 bases and J shed 2 bases, with 28 bases lying between them. Germline CDR1 is MNHNS and CDR2 is SASEGT. The CDR3 is made up of 19 amino acids. The chain's CDR3 is CASRTANRDLRGWQETQYF. In DNA, the CDR3 is TGTGCCAGCAGAACAGCGAACAGGGACCTACGGGGTTGGCAAGAGACCCAGTACTTC.

This chain connects TRBV27 to TRBJ1-6; 7 bases are a match to TRBD1. The CDR3 covers 14 residues. V lost 4 bases to trimming and J lost 5 bases; unmatched junction nucleotides: 2. Germline CDR1 reads MNHEY; CDR2 reads SMNVEV (reference sequence). The CDR3 DNA follows: TGTGCCAGCAGTTACGACAGGGATAATTCACCCCTCCACTTT. Amino acid sequence: CASSYDRDNSPLHF.

The J gene is TRBJ2-7, the V gene TRBV28, with 7 bases that match TRBD1. CDR3 length: 15 residues. Germline V gene lookup returns CDR1 MDHEN and CDR2 SYDVKM. J lost 2 bases, V lost 7 bases, and 11 bases had no gene match. In DNA form, the CDR3 reads TGTGCCAGCACCGGGACAGCAGCCGTTCCCTACGAGCAGTACTTC. It is translated as CASTGTAAVPYEQYF.

Ten or more counts support this clonotype. The chain carries TRBV20-1 and TRBJ2-7; D call uncertain. CDR1 is DFQATT, CDR2 SNEGSKA, per germline (reference sequence). This CDR3 spans 11 amino acids. V was clipped by 0 bases and J by 3 bases, with 3 bases between them. The CDR3 protein is CSARDLYEQYF. The CDR3 bases are TGCAGTGCTAGAGACCTCTACGAGCAGTACTTC.

This clonotype was seen repeatedly, ten times or more. This chain joins TRBV7-9 and TRBJ2-1, with 8 nucleotides matching TRBD1. This CDR3 has 15 amino acids. V trimming: 6 bases; J trimming: 7 bases; junction bases outside the gene matches: 11. Germline CDR1 is SEHNR and CDR2 is FQNEAQ (reference sequence). CDR3 bases: TGTGCCAGCAGTTCAACCGGGACAGGTGTGAATGAGCAGTTCTTC. It codes for CASSSTGTGVNEQFF.

The V gene is TRBV14, the J gene TRBJ2-5, with TRBD2 as a possible D gene (6 bases). This CDR3 has 15 amino acids. Trimming stripped 0 bases from V and 4 bases from J, with 12 bases between. Germline V gene sequence: CDR1 SGHDN, CDR2 FVKESK. The CDR3 here is CASSQEAGLLETQYF. The CDR3 coding sequence is TGTGCCAGCAGCCAAGAGGCGGGACTTTTAGAGACCCAGTACTTC.

The rearrangement uses TRBV5-1 and TRBJ1-1; D is unresolved. Trimming left V 7 bases short and J 5 bases short, with 9 bases between. Per germline, CDR1 SGHRS and CDR2 YFSETQ. The CDR3 length is 11 residues. CDR3 nucleotide sequence: TGCGCCAGCTGGCGGGGAACTGAAGCTTTCTTT. As protein: CASWRGTEAFF.

This clonotype was recorded a few times. Compared with germline, one end of the junction differs, possibly owing to a read error. J is TRBJ2-1 and V is TRBV7-7; D remains ambiguous. This CDR3 comprises 15 residues. Germline V gene lookup returns CDR1 SSHAT and CDR2 FNYEAQ (reference sequence). The CDR3 protein is CASSLVPGSYNEQFF. The CDR3 DNA is TGTGCTAGCAGCTTAGTCCCGGGCTCCTACAATGAGCAGTTCTTC.

This clonotype has only a few counts. CDR3 in DNA: TGTGCCAGTAGTACTCAGGTTTTTCAGCCCCAGCATTTT. Translating it yields CASSTQVFQPQHF. This chain uses TRBV19 with TRBJ1-5, with unresolved D. The CDR3 has 13 amino acids. Germline loops: CDR1 LNHDA, CDR2 SQIVND (reference sequence). Deletions cut 4 bases from V and 6 bases from J, with 10 bases between.

This clonotype was observed at least ten times. The V call is TRBV6-2 or TRBV6-3, the J call TRBJ2-1; possibly TRBD2 for D (6 bases). Between the trimmed V and J ends, which lost 4 bases and 6 bases, there was a span of 13 bases. Germline V gene lookup returns CDR1 MNHEY and CDR2 SVGEGT. There are 14 residues in the CDR3. In nucleotides, the CDR3 is TGTGCCAGCAGTTCGGGGGAGGAGGGCAATGAGCAGTTCTTC. It translates to CASSSGEEGNEQFF.

This clonotype has at least ten counts. The gene calls are TRBV12-3 or TRBV12-4 and TRBJ1-1; D not resolved. The V end was cut by 1 base, the J end by 6 bases, with 9 bases between. There are 13 residues in the CDR3. DNA of the CDR3: TGTGCCAGCAGTTTAGGAGGGATCGCTGAAGCTTTCTTT. This gives the protein CASSLGGIAEAFF.